This T cell receptor (beta chain) was found in a study of cytomegalovirus exposure and HLA in healthy donors. About this clone itself: Its antigen is unknown.

General study points: The later analysis indicated that the majority of CMV-associated TCR beta chains appeared HLA-restricted. It was likely that a cluster of highly shared sequence variants was a sequencing artifact. Later analysis identified about 15,000 TCR beta sequences associated with HLA alleles, using a false discovery rate threshold of 0.05. A later analysis reportedly found that, within productive TCRs, an Asian-associated ancestry cluster had fewer N-insertions than the mean observed across the approximately 700 donors.

Trimming took 2 bases from V and 0 from J, leaving 8 bases between them. Germline V gene data show CDR1 as WNHNN and CDR2 as SYGVQD (reference sequence). CDR3 length equals 15 residues. The PCR made use of 60 Vbeta and 13 Jbeta primers. Clones were read by immunoSEQ multiplex PCR, and TCRdb kept only the in-frame ones, dropping some. This table holds roughly 170,000 clones, 75% to 90% found once. V usage is TRBV10-1 and J usage is TRBJ2-1; TRBD2 might be the D (5 bases). Sequenced input: PBMCs. The receptor was derived from a man aged 25 to 45 in good health and CMV-seropositive. CDR3 bases: TGCGCCAGCAGTGAGGAGGGTAGCTCCTACAATGAGCAGTTCTTC. Translation gives CASSEEGSSYNEQFF.